The 3 T cell receptor beta chains presented below share a single source sample, sequenced in a study of T cells in Graves' hyperthyroidism and ophthalmopathy. Using RNA transcripts as the source, TCR beta CDR3 regions were amplified. Using the HTBI primer set, a first-round RT-PCR was run on the TCR CDR3. TCRdb passed the multiplex PCR reads through MiXCR, listing each CDR3 protein once. The data contain nearly 750,000 distinct CDR3 sequences, roughly a third of them singletons. Sequencing was performed on blood. All receptors come from a woman aged 40 to 49 with Graves' hyperthyroidism.

This clonotype was detected a few times. The CDR3 coding sequence is TGCGCCAGCAGCTTGCCCCGGCGGGGAGGAGACATTCAGTACTTC. The encoded protein is CASSLPRRGGDIQYF. This chain uses TRBV5-1 with TRBJ2-7; a weak D match, TRBD2 (6 bases). The J call is in doubt because the DNA end fits TRBJ2-4 better. CDR1 and CDR2 (germline): SGHRS, YFSETQ. CDR3 length: 15 residues.

This clonotype occurred many times. The chain carries TRBV11-2 and TRBJ2-2; D assignment may be TRBD1 or TRBD2 (5 bases each). This CDR3 is built from 15 residues. Germline values: CDR1 SGHAT, CDR2 FQNNGV. V lost 7 bases and J 0 bases, leaving 12 bases between the germline ends. As DNA, the CDR3 is TGTGCCAGCACTTTCGGGGCAGCGAACACCGGGGAGCTGTTTTTT. It yields the protein CASTFGAANTGELFF.

This clonotype was seen ten or more times. The chain has TRBV7-2 and TRBJ2-5; D might be TRBD2 (6 bases). Germline CDR1 is SGHTA and CDR2 is FQGNSA. V gave up 2 bases and J gave up 3 bases, with 7 bases separating them. This CDR3 contains 13 residues. CDR3 region: CASSLWGEETQYF. In nucleotides, the CDR3 is TGTGCCAGCAGCTTATGGGGGGAAGAGACCCAGTACTTC.